This TCR beta chain was identified during a study of cytomegalovirus exposure and HLA in healthy donors. Germline-derived CDR1 and CDR2 are SEHNR and FQNEAQ (reference sequence). This CDR3 has 12 residues. This clone was seen a single time. Sequence at one end of the junction differs from germline and may be a read error. In the PCR, 60 Vbeta and 13 Jbeta primers were used. The method was immunoSEQ multiplex PCR; TCRdb's version includes in-frame clones alone and lacks a portion of them. The data hold about 160,000 clones, with roughly 77% observed a single time. This clonotype was obtained from a woman younger than 30 in good health and CMV-seronegative. V is TRBV7-9 and J is TRBJ2-1; D possibly corresponds to TRBD1 (5 bases). Source material: PBMCs. CDR3 sequence: CSSSPKGEKQFF. The CDR3 DNA reads TGTTCCAGCAGCCCCAAAGGGGAAAAGCAGTTCTTC.